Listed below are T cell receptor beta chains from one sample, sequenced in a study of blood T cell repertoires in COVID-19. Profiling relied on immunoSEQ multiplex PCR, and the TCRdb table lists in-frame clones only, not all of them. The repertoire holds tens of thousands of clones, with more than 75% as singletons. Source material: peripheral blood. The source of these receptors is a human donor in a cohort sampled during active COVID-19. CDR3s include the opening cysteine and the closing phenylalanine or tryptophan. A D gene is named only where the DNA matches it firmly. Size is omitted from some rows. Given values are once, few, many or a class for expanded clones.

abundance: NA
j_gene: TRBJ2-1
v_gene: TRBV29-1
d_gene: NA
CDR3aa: CSVEENAGVQFF
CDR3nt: TGCAGCGTTGAGGAAAATGCGGGTGTGCAGTTCTTC

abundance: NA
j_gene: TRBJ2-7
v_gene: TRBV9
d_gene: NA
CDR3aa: CASSGTENSYEQYF
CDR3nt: TGTGCCAGCAGCGGGACAGAGAACTCCTACGAGCAGTACTTC

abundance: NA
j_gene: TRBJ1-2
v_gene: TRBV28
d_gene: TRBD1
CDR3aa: CASSSTRGRLGYTF
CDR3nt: TGTGCCAGCAGTTCTACCAGGGGGCGGTTAGGCTACACCTTC

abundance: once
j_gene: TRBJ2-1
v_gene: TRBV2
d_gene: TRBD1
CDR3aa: CASSGDRGYEQFF
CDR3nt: TGTGCCAGCAGTGGGGACAGGGGGTATGAGCAGTTCTTC

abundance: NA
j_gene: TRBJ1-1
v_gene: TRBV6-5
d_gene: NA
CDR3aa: CASRKRQPLNTEAFF
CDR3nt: TGTGCCAGCAGGAAGAGACAGCCTTTGAACACTGAAGCTTTCTTT

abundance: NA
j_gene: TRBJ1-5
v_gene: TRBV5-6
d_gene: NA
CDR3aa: CASSWGGISGNQPQHF
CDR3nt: TGTGCCAGCAGCTGGGGGGGGATTTCGGGCAATCAGCCCCAGCATTTT

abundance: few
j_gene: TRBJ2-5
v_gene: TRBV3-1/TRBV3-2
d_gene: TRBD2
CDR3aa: CASSQYLAGGSGTQYF
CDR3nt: TGTGCCAGCAGCCAATATCTAGCGGGGGGTTCGGGGACCCAGTACTTC

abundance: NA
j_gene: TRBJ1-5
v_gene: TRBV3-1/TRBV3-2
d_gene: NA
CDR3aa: CASSQGNQPQHF
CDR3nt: TGTGCCAGCAGTCAGGGAAATCAGCCCCAGCATTTT

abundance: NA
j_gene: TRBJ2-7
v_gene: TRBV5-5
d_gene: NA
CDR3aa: CASSLGPDQGTPHDYEQYF
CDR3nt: TGTGCCAGCAGCTTGGGGCCGGATCAGGGCACCCCCCACGACTACGAGCAGTACTTC

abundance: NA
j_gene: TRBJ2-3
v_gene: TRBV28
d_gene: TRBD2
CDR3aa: CASSLSGLAGVKSDTQYF
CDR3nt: TGTGCCAGCAGTTTATCGGGACTAGCGGGAGTGAAGTCAGATACGCAGTATTTT

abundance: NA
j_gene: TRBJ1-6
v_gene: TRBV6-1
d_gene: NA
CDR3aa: CASSERVSSYNSPLHF
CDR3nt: TGTGCCAGCAGTGAGAGGGTGAGCTCCTATAATTCACCCCTCCACTTT

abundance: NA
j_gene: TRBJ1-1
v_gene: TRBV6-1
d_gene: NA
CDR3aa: CASSEEYGTEAFF
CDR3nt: TGTGCCAGCAGTGAGGAGTACGGGACTGAAGCTTTCTTT

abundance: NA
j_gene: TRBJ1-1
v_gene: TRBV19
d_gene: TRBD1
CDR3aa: CASSQGSRQGLRNTFF
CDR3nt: TGTGCCAGTAGTCAAGGCTCTAGACAGGGCCTACGCAATACTTTCTTT

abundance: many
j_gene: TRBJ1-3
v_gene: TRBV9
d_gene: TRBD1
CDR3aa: CASSTTQGWLPGNTIYF
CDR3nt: TGTGCCAGCAGCACAACACAGGGGTGGCTTCCTGGAAACACCATATATTTT

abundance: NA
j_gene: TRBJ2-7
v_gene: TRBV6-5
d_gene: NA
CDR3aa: CASSYLEGASYEQYF
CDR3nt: TGTGCCAGCAGTTACTTGGAGGGGGCCTCCTACGAGCAGTACTTC

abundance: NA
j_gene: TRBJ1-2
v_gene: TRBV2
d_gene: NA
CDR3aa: CASSEVRGTPHGYTF
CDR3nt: TGTGCCAGCAGTGAAGTGAGGGGGACCCCCCATGGCTACACCTTC

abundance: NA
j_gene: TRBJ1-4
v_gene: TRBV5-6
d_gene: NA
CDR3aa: CASSAQGREKLFF
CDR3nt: TGTGCCAGCAGCGCCCAGGGTCGGGAAAAACTGTTTTTT

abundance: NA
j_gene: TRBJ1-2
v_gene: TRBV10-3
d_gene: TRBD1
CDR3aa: CAITQGQGALTGYGYTF
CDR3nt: TGTGCCATCACCCAAGGACAGGGGGCCTTAACGGGCTATGGCTACACCTTC

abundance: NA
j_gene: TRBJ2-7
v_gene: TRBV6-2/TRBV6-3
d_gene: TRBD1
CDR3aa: CASSYTAGGAEYEQYF
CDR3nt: TGTGCCAGCAGTTACACCGCAGGGGGCGCAGAATACGAGCAGTACTTC

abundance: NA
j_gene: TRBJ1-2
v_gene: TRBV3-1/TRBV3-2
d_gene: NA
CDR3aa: CASSQDDNHYGYTF
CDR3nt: TGTGCCAGCAGCCAAGATGACAACCACTATGGCTACACCTTC

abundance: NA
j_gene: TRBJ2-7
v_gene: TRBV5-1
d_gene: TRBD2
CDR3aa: CASNSGTGGHEQYF
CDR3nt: TGCGCCAGCAACAGCGGGACCGGCGGACACGAGCAGTACTTC

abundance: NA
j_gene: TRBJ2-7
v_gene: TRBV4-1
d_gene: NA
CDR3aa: CASSQVVGQAYEQYF
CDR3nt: TGCGCCAGCAGCCAAGTGGTGGGGCAGGCCTACGAGCAGTACTTC

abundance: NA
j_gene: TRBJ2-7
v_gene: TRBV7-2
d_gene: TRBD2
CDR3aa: CASSSGTTLLGEQYF
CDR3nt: TGTGCCAGCAGCTCCGGGACTACACTATTAGGCGAGCAGTACTTC

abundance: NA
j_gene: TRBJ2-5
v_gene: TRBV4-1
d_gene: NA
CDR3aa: CASSQVRVQETQYF
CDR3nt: TGCGCCAGCAGCCAAGTCCGGGTACAAGAGACCCAGTACTTC

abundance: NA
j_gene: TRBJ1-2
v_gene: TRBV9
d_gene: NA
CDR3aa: CASKSGDGYTF
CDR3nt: TGTGCCAGCAAATCGGGGGATGGCTACACCTTC

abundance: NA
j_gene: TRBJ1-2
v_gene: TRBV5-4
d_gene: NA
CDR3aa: CASSSLDSHYTF
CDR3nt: TGTGCCAGCAGCTCCCTGGACAGTCACTACACCTTC

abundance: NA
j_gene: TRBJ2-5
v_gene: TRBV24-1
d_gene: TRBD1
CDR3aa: CATSDRETGWETQYF
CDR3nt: TGTGCCACCAGTGATAGGGAGACAGGGTGGGAGACCCAGTACTTC

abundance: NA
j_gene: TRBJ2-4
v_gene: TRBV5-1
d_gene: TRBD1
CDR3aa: CASSEPGQVDIQYF
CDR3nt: TGCGCCAGCAGCGAACCGGGACAGGTGGACATTCAGTACTTC

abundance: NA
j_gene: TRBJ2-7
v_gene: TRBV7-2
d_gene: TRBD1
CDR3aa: CASSLGTGLSYEQYF
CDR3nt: TGTGCCAGCAGCTTAGGGACAGGGCTCTCCTACGAGCAGTACTTC

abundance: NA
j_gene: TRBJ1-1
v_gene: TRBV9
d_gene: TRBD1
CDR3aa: CASSGRTGREAFF
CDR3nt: TGTGCCAGCAGCGGCCGGACAGGGCGGGAAGCTTTCTTT

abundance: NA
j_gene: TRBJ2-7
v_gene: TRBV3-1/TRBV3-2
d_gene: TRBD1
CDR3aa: CASSQGTGGYEQYF
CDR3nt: TGTGCCAGCAGCCAAGGGACAGGGGGCTACGAGCAGTACTTC

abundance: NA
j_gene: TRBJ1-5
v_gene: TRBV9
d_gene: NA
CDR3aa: CASSVGTGNQPQHF
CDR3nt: TGTGCCAGCAGCGTAGGGACGGGAAATCAGCCCCAGCATTTT

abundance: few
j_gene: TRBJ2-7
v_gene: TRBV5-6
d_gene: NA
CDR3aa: CASSLRAGVVPGEQYF
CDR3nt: TGTGCCAGCAGCTTGAGGGCAGGGGTTGTCCCAGGCGAGCAGTACTTC

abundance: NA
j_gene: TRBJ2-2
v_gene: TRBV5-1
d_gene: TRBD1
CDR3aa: CASSPWTGYTGELFF
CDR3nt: TGCGCCAGCAGCCCCTGGACAGGGTACACCGGGGAGCTGTTTTTT

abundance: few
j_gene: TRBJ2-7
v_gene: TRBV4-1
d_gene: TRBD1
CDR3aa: CASSQGGDRVTYEQYF
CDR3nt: TGCGCCAGCAGCCAAGGAGGGGACAGGGTGACCTACGAGCAGTACTTC

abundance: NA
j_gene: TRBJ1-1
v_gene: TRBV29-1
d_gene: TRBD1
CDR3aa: CSVERTGGRTEAFF
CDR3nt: TGCAGCGTTGAAAGGACAGGGGGCAGGACTGAAGCTTTCTTT

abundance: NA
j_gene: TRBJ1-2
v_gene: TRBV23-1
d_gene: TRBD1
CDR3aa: CASSLKCRGRSYGYTF
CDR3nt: TGCGCCAGCAGTCTAAAGTGCAGGGGGCGATCCTATGGCTACACCTTC

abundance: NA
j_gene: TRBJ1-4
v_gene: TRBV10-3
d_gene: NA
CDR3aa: CAISDQATNEKLFF
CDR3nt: TGTGCCATCAGTGATCAGGCAACTAATGAAAAACTGTTTTTT

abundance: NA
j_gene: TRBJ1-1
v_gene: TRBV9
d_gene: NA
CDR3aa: CASSLSSSIGTEAFF
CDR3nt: TGTGCCAGCAGCCTTAGCAGTTCCATCGGCACTGAAGCTTTCTTT

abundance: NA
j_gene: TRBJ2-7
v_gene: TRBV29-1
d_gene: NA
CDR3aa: CSVGIGDEQYF
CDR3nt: TGCAGCGTTGGAATAGGGGACGAGCAGTACTTC

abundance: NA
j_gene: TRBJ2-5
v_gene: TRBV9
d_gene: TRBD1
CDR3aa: CASSPRSGGYQETQYF
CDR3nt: TGTGCCAGCAGCCCCCGGTCAGGGGGCTACCAAGAGACCCAGTACTTC

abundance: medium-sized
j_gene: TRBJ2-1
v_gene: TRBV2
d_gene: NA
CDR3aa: CASSASREQGGEQFF
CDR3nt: TGTGCCAGCAGTGCCTCCCGCGAGCAAGGAGGTGAGCAGTTCTTC

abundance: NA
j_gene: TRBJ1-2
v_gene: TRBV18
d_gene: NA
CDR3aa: CASSAGRRNYGYTF
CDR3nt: TGTGCCAGCTCAGCCGGACGGAGGAACTATGGCTACACCTTC

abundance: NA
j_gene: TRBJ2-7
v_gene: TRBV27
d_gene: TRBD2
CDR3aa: CASSLSSAGVYEQYF
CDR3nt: TGTGCCAGCAGTTTATCGTCAGCGGGAGTATACGAGCAGTACTTC

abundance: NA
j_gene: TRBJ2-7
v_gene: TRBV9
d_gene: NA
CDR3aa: CASSVDGRQVYEQYF
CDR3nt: TGTGCCAGCAGCGTAGATGGGAGACAGGTTTACGAGCAGTACTTC

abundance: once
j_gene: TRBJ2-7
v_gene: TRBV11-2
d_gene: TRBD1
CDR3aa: CASRKTGTVYEQYF
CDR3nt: TGTGCCAGCAGGAAAACCGGGACAGTCTACGAGCAGTACTTC

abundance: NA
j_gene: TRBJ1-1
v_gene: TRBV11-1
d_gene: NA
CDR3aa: CASTPGPSNTEAFF
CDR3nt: TGTGCCAGCACCCCAGGGCCTTCGAACACTGAAGCTTTCTTT

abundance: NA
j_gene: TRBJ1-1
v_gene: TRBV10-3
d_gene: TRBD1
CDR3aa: CAISVGQGGSEAFF
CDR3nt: TGTGCCATCAGTGTCGGACAGGGGGGGTCTGAAGCTTTCTTT

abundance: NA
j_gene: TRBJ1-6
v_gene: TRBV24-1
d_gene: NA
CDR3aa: CATRKDAGENSPLHF
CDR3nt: TGTGCCACCAGGAAGGATGCGGGGGAAAATTCACCCCTCCACTTT

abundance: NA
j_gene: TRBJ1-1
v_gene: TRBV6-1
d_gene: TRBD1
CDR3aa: CASSESGTGGLEAFF
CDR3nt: TGTGCCAGCAGTGAATCGGGGACAGGGGGCCTTGAAGCTTTCTTT

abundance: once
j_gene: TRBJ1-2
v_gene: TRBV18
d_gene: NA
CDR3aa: CATEELDYGYTF
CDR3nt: TGTGCCACCGAAGAGTTAGACTATGGCTACACCTTC